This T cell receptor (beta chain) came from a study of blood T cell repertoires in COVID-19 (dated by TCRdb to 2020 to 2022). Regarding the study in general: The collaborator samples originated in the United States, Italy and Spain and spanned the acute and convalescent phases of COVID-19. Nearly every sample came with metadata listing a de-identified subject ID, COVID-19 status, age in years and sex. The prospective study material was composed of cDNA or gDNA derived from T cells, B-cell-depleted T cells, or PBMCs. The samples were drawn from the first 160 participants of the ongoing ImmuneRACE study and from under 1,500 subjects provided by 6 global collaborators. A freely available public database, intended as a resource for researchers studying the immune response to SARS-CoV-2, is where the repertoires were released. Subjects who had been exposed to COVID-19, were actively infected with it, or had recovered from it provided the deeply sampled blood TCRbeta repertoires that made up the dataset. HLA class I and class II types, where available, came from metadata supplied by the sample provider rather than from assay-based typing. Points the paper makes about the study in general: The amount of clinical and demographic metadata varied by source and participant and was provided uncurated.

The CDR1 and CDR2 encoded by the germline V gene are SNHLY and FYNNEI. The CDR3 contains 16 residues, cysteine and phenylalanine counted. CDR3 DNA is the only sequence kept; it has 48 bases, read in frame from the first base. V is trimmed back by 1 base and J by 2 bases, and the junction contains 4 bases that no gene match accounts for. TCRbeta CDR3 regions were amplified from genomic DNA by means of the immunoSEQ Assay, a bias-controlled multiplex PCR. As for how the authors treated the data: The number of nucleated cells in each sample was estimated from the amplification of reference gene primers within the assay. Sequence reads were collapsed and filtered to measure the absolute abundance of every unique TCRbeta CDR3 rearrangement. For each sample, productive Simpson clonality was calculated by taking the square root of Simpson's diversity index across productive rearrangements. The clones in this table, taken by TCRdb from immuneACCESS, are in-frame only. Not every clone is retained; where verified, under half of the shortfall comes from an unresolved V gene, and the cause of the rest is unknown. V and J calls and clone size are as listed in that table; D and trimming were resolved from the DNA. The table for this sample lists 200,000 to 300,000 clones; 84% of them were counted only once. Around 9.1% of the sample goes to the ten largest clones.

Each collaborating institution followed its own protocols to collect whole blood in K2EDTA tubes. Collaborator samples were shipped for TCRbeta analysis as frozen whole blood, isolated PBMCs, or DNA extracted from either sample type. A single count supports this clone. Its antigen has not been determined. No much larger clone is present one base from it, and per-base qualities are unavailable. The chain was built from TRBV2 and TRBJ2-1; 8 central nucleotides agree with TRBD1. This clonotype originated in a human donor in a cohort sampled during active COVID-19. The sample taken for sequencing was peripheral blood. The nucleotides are TGTGCCAGCAGTGAAGACAGGGGGGCTCCCTACAATGAGCAGTTCTTC. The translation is CASSEDRGAPYNEQFF.